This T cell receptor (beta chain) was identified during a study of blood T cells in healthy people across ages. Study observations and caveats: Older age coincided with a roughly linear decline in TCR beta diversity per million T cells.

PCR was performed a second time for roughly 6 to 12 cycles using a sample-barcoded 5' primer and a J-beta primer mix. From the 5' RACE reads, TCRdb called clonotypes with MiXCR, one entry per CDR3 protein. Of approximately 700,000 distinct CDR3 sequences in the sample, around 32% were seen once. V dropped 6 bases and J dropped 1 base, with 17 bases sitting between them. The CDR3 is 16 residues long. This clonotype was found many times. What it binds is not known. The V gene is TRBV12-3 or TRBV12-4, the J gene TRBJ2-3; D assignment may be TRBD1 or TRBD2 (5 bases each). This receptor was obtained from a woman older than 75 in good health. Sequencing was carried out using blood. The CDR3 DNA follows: TGTGCCAGCAGCTGGATGAGAGGGGTTGGCACAGATACGCAGTATTTT. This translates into CASSWMRGVGTDTQYF.